Shown below are 14 T cell receptor beta chains from a single sample sequenced in a study of vaccination and CD4 T cells after COVID-19. The Oncomine TCR Beta short-read assay sequenced DNA from cultured CD4+ T cells. One entry per CDR3 protein results from TCRdb running MiXCR on the PCR reads. Here the sample spans 11,000 or so distinct CDR3 sequences, more than 55% being singletons. These TCRs' antigens remain unknown. Treatment given: approximately nine-day PBMC culture with coronavirus spike peptide pools or control peptides (ViraFEST assay). Sample: CD4+ T cells from blood, cultured in vitro. These receptors all stem from a human donor who had recovered from COVID-19.

The chain is built from TRBV6-1 and TRBJ2-7; D unresolved. Germline CDR1 MNHNS, CDR2 SASEGT. Trimming took off 8 bases at V and 5 bases at J, with 13 bases between the two ends. The CDR3 totals 12 residues. The CDR3 DNA sequence: TGTGCCAGCTCGGGCAGGTTCCACGAGCAGTACTTC. Its translation is CASSGRFHEQYF.

This clonotype was counted only a few times. The chain joins TRBV7-2 to TRBJ1-6; 8 bases are a match to TRBD1. Germline loops: CDR1 SGHTA, CDR2 FQGNSA. Trimming took 5 bases from V and 8 from J; bases not matched to a gene: 8. This CDR3 is 15 amino acids long. CDR3: CASSPVGQGYSPLHF. The CDR3 DNA reads TGTGCCAGCAGCCCGGTAGGACAGGGTTATTCACCCCTCCACTTT.

The chain has TRBV4-2 and TRBJ2-2, with 10 bases identical to TRBD2. This CDR3 has 17 residues. The germline CDR1 and CDR2 sequences are LGHNA and YNFKEQ. The ends lost 4 bases at V and 8 bases at J; junction bases unmatched: 13. CDR3 in amino acids: CASSRGLADSPSGELFF. CDR3 nucleotides: TGTGCCAGCAGCCGCGGACTAGCGGACTCACCCTCGGGGGAGCTGTTTTTT.

The chain employs TRBV14 and TRBJ2-1; tentatively, D is TRBD2 (5 bases). The CDR3 is 13 residues long. With 1 base removed from V and 10 bases from J, the gap between germline ends came to 11 bases. Per germline, CDR1 SGHDN and CDR2 FVKESK. The CDR3 protein is CASSQGTFIEQFF. In DNA form, the CDR3 reads TGTGCCAGCAGCCAAGGGACTTTTATCGAGCAGTTCTTC.

This chain uses TRBV20-1 with TRBJ2-1; the match to TRBD2 covers 13 bases. CDR1 and CDR2 from the germline V gene are DFQATT and SNEGSKA (reference sequence). The CDR3 is 18 amino acids. J was trimmed by 4 bases and V by 3 bases; bases with no gene match: 12. CDR3 DNA: TGCAGTGCTAGTTCAACTAGCGGGAGGGCCTCGAGATACAATGAGCAGTTCTTC. Encoded protein: CSASSTSGRASRYNEQFF.

CDR3 in DNA: TGTGCCAGCAGCTTAGGCGTACGGGGAAGTGGAAACACCATATATTTT. It specifies CASSLGVRGSGNTIYF. The chain links TRBV7-8 to TRBJ1-3, with unresolved D. The CDR3 consists of 16 residues. Germline values: CDR1 SGHVS, CDR2 FQNEAQ. Trimming pared 1 base from V and 3 bases from J, leaving 13 bases between. The full variable domain, rest sourced from reference TRBV7-8 and TRBJ1-3, is GAGVSQSPRYKVAKRGQDVALRCDPISGHVSLFWYQQALGQGPEFLTYFQNEAQLDKSGLPSDRFFAERPEGSVSTLKIQRTQQEDSAVYLCASSLGVRGSGNTIYFGEGSWLTVV.

The chain employs TRBV4-1 and TRBJ1-2; the D is unclear. Per the germline V gene, CDR1 is MGHRA and CDR2 is YSYEKL. The CDR3 is 14 amino acids. V dropped 7 bases and J dropped 4 bases, with 16 bases sitting between them. The CDR3 sequence is CASTGPGVFYGYTF. As DNA, the CDR3 is TGCGCCAGCACCGGGCCCGGGGTTTTCTATGGCTACACCTTC.

The table lists this clonotype with a few counts. J is TRBJ1-2 and V is TRBV2; TRBD1 agrees at 12 bases. CDR1 is SNHLY, CDR2 FYNNEI, per germline. The V gene end was trimmed by 6 bases and the J gene end by 8 bases; junction bases not matched to a gene: 7. The CDR3 totals 14 residues. CDR3 bases: TGTGCCAGCAGAGGGACAGGGGGCACAATCGGCTACACCTTC. It translates to CASRGTGGTIGYTF.

The chain carries TRBV12-3 or TRBV12-4 and TRBJ2-3; 11 nucleotides align to TRBD2. The CDR3 is 14 residues long. Germline trimming cut 4 bases from V and 5 bases from J; bases unmatched to any gene: 2. CDR3 sequence (DNA): TGTGCCAGCAGTTCAGGGACTAGCGGAGATACGCAGTATTTT. Translating gives CASSSGTSGDTQYF.

This chain connects TRBV7-2 to TRBJ2-5; 14 positions match TRBD2. Germline values: CDR1 SGHTA, CDR2 FQGNSA. The CDR3 contains 19 residues. The trim removed 0 bases at V and 3 bases at J, leaving 9 bases unmatched. The CDR3 nucleotides read TGTGCCAGCAGCTTAGCTCTATCGACTAGCGGGGGGGCCGAAGAGACCCAGTACTTC. Protein: CASSLALSTSGGAEETQYF.

The table lists this clonotype with a few counts. The chain has TRBV20-1 and TRBJ2-1, with 7 bases matching TRBD2. The V gene end was trimmed by 2 bases and the J gene end by 2 bases; junction bases not matched to a gene: 6. The CDR3 totals 15 residues. Germline CDR1 DFQATT, CDR2 SNEGSKA (reference sequence). This CDR3 reads CSARPIAGPYNEQFF. The CDR3 DNA is TGCAGTGCTAGACCCATAGCGGGCCCCTACAATGAGCAGTTCTTC.

The chain employs TRBV7-8 and TRBJ2-5; perhaps D is TRBD1 or TRBD2 (5 bases each). The CDR3 loop spans 15 amino acids. Looked up from germline, CDR1 is SGHVS and CDR2 is FQNEAQ. Trimming took off 6 bases at V and 2 bases at J, with 16 bases between the two ends. CDR3 sequence reads: CASRGVSWRQETQYF. The CDR3 DNA reads as TGTGCCAGCAGGGGGGTTAGCTGGAGACAAGAGACCCAGTACTTC.

This clonotype has just a few counts. V is TRBV20-1 and J is TRBJ1-6; 7 bases are shared with TRBD1. V shed 6 bases, J shed 7 bases, and the junction held 15 bases outside the gene matches. From germline, CDR1 is DFQATT and CDR2 SNEGSKA (reference sequence). The CDR3 consists of 16 residues. The CDR3 region has the DNA TGCAGTGCACCCGGGACAGCCGTCCGATGGAATTCACCCCTCCACTTT. It yields the protein CSAPGTAVRWNSPLHF.

The CDR3 DNA sequence: TGTGCCTGGAGTGTACAGAGGAACACTGAAGCTTTCTTT. Translation gives CAWSVQRNTEAFF. The chain uses TRBV30 and TRBJ1-1; D remains unclear. Trimming took off 0 bases at V and 1 base at J, with 6 bases between the two ends. The CDR3 has 13 amino acids. CDR1 is GTSNPN and CDR2 is SVGIG in the germline V gene (reference sequence).